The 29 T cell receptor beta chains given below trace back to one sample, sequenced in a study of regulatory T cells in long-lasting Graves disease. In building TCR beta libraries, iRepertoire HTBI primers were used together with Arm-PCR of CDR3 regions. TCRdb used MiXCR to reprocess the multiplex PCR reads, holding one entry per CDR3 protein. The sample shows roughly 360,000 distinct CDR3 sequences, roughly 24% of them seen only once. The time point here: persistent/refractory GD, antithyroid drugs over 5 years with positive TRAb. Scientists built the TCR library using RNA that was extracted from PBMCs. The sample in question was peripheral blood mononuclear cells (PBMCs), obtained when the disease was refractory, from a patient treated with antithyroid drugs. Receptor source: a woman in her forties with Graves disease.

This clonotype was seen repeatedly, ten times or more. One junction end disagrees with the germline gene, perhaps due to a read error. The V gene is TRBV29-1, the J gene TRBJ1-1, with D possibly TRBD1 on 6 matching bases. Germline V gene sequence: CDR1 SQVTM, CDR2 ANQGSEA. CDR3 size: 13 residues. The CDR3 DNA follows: TGCAGCGTTGCGGGACACCTTTTCACTGAGGCTTTCTTT. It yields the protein CSVAGHLFTEAFF.

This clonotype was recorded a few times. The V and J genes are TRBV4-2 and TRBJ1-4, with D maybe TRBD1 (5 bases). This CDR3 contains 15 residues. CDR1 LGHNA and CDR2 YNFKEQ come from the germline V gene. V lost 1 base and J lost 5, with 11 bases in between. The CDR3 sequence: CASSQGDSSNEKLFF. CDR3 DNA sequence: TGTGCCAGCAGCCAAGGCGACAGCTCCAATGAAAAACTGTTTTTT.

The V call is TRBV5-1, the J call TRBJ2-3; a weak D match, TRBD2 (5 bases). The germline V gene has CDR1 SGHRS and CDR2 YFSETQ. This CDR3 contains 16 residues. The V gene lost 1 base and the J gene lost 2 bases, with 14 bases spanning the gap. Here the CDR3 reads CASSLWELKSTDTQYF. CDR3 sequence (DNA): TGCGCCAGCAGCTTGTGGGAGCTGAAGTCCACAGATACGCAGTATTTT.

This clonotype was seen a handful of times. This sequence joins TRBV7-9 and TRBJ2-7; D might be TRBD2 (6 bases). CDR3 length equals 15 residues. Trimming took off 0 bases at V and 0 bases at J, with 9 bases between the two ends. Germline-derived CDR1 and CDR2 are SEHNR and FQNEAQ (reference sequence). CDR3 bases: TGTGCCAGCAGCTTAGCGCGGGGCAGCTCCTACGAGCAGTACTTC. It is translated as CASSLARGSSYEQYF.

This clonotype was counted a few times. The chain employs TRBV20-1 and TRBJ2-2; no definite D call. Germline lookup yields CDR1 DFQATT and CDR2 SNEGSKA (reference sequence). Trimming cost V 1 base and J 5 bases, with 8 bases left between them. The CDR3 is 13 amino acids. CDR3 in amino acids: CSARGQVTGELFF. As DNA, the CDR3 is TGCAGTGCTAGAGGCCAGGTTACCGGGGAGCTGTTTTTT.

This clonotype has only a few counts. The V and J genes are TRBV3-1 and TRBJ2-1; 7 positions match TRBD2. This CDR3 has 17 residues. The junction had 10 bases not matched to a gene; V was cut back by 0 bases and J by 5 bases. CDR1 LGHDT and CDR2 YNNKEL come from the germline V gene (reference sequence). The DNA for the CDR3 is TGTGCCAGCAGCCAAGACCTAGCGGACCTTAGCCACAATGAGCAGTTCTTC. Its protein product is CASSQDLADLSHNEQFF.

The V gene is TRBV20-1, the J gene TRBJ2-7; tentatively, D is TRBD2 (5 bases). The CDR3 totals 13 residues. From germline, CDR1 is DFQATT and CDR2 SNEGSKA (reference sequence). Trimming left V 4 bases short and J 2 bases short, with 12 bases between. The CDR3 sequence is CSANDRETYEQYF. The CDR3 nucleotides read TGCAGTGCTAACGATAGGGAGACCTACGAGCAGTACTTC.

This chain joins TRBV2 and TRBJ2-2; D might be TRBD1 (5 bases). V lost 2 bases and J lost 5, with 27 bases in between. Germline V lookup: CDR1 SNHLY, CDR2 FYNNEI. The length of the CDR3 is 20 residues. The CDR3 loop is CASSERGQTLSYYLTGELFF. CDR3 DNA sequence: TGTGCCAGCAGTGAAAGGGGTCAGACCCTCTCATACTACTTAACCGGGGAGCTGTTTTTT.

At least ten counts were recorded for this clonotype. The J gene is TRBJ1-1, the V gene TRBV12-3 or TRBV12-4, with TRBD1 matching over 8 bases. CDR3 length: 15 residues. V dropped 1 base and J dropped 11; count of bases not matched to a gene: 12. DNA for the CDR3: TGTGCCAGCAGTTTAGATTGGGGACAGGACATCGTGGCTTTCTTT. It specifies CASSLDWGQDIVAFF.

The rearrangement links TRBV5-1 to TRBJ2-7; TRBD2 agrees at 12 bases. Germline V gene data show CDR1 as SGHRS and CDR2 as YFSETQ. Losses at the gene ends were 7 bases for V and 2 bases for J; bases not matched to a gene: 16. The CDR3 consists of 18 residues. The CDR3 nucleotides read TGCGCCAGCCAGCTGGGACTAGCGGGCTGGGAGGTTACCTACGAGCAGTACTTC. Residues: CASQLGLAGWEVTYEQYF.

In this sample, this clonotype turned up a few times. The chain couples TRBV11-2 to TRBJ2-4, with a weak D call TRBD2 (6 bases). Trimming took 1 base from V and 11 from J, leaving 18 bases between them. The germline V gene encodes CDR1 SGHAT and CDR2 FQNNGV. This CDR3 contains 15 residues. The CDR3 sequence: CASSLGWDWGVVQYF. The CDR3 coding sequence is TGTGCCAGCAGCTTAGGTTGGGACTGGGGGGTCGTTCAGTACTTC.

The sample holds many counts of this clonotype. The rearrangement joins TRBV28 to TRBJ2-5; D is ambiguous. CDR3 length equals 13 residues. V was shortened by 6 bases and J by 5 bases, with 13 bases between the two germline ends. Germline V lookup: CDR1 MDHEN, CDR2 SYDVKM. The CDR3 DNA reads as TGTGCCAGCAGCGACACAGTTCGGGAGACCCAGTACTTC. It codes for CASSDTVRETQYF.

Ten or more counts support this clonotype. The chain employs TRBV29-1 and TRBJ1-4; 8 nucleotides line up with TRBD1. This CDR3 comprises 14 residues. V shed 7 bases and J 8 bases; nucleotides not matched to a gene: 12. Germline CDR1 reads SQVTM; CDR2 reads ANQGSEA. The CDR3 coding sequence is TGCAGCGCTATACGGACAGGGAGTTCGGAAAAACTGTTTTTT. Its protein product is CSAIRTGSSEKLFF.

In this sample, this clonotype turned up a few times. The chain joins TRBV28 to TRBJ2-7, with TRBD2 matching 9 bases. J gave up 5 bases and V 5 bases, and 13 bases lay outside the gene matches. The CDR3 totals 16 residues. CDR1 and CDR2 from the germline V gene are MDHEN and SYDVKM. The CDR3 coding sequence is TGTGCCAGCAGTCCATCCTCTGCGGGAGGGAGGGACGAGCAGTACTTC. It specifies CASSPSSAGGRDEQYF. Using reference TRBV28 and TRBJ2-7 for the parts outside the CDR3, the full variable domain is DVKVTQSSRYLVKRTGEKVFLECVQDMDHENMFWYRQDPGLGLRLIYFSYDVKMKEKGDIPEGYSVSREKKERFSLILESASTNQTSMYLCASSPSSAGGRDEQYFGPGTRLTVT.

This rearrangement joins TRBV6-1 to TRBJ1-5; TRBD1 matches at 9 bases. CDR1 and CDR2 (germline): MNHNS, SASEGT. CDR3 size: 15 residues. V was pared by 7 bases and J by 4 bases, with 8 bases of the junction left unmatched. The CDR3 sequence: CASIPGGTGNQPQHF. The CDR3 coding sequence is TGTGCCAGCATCCCTGGTGGGACAGGGAATCAGCCCCAGCATTTT.

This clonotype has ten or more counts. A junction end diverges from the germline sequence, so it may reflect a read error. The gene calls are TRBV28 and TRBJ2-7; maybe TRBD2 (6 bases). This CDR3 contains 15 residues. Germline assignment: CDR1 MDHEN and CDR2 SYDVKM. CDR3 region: CASSPNYLRLGKVCF. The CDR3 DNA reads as TGTGCCAGCAGTCCAAACTACCTAAGACTAGGCAAGGTGTGCTTC.

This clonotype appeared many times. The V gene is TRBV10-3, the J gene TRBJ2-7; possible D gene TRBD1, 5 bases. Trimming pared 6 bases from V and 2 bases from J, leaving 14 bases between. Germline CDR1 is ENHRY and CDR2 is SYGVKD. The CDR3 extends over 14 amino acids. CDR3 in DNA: TGTGCCATCAGGGAAGGGGCAGATCCCTACGAGCAGTACTTC. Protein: CAIREGADPYEQYF.

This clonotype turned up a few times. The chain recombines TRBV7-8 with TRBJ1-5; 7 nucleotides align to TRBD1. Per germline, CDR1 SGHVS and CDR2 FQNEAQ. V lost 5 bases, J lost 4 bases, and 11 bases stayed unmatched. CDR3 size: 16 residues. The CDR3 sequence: CASSNLRGTVNQPQHF. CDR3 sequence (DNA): TGTGCCAGCAGCAATTTACGAGGGACAGTAAATCAGCCCCAGCATTTT.

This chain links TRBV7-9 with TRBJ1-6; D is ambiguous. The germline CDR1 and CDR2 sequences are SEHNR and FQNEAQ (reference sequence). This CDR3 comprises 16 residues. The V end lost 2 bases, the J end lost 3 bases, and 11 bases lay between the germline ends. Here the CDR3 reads CASSLSRDVYNSPLHF. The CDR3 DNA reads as TGTGCCAGCAGCTTATCCCGGGATGTCTATAATTCACCCCTCCACTTT.

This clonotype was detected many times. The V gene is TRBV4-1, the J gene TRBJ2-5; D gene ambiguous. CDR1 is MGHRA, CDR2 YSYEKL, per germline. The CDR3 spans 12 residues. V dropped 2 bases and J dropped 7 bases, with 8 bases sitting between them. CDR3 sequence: CASSQIFGTQYF. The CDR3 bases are TGCGCCAGCAGCCAAATCTTCGGGACCCAGTACTTC.

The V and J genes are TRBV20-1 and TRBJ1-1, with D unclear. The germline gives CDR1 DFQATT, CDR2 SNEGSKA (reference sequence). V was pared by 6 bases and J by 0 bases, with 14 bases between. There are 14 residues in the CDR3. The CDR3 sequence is CSAMGPVMNTEAFF. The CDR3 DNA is TGCAGTGCAATGGGTCCAGTAATGAACACTGAAGCTTTCTTT.

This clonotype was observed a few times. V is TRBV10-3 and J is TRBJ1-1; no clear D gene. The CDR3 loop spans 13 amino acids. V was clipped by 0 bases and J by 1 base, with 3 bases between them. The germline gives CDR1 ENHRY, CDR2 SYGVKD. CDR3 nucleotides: TGTGCCATCAGTGAGTCGCCGAACACTGAAGCTTTCTTT. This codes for CAISESPNTEAFF.

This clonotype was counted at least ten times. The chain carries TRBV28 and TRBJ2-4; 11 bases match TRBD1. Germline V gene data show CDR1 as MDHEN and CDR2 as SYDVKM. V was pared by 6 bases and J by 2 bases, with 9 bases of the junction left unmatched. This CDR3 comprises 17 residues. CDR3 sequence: CASRNPGTGGPKNIQYF. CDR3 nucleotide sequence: TGTGCCAGCAGAAACCCCGGGACAGGGGGTCCCAAAAACATTCAGTACTTC.

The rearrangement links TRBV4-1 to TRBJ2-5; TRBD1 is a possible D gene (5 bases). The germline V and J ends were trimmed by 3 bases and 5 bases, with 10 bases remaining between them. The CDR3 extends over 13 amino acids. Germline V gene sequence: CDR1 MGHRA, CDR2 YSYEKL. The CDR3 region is CASSHWGRETQYF. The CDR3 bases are TGCGCCAGCAGCCATTGGGGCCGGGAGACCCAGTACTTC.

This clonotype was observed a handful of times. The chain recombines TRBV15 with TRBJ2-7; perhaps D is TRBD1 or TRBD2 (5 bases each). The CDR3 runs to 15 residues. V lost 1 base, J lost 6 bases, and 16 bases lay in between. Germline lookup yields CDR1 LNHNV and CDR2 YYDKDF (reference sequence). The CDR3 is CATSRVRQGVAEQYF. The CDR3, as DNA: TGTGCCACCAGCAGAGTTAGGCAGGGAGTGGCCGAGCAGTACTTC.

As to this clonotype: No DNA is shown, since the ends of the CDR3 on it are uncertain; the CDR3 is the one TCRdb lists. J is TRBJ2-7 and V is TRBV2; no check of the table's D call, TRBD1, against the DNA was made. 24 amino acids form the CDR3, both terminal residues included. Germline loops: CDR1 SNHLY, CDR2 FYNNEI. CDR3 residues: CASSSFRLRFGAGTGGASSYEQYF.

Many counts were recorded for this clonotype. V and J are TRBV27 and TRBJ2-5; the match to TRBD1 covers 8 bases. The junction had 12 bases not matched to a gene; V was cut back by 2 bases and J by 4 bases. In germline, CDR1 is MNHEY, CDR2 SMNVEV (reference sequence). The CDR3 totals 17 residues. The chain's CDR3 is CASSLDRQGACGETQYF. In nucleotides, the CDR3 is TGTGCCAGCAGTTTAGATCGGCAGGGGGCCTGCGGAGAGACCCAGTACTTC.

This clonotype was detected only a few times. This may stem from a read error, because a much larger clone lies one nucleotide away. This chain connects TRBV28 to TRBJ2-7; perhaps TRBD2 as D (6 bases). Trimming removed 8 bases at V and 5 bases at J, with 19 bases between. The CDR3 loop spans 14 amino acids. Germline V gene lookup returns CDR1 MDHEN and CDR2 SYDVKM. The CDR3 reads CASFLTRAGNEQYF. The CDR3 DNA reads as TGTGCCAGCTTTCTGACAAGGGCGGGGAACGAGCAGTACTTC. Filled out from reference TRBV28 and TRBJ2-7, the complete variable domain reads DVKVTQSSRYLVKRTGEKVFLECVQDMDHENMFWYRQDPGLGLRLIYFSYDVKMKEKGDIPEGYSVSREKKERFSLILESASTNQTSMYLCASFLTRAGNEQYFGPGTRLTVT.

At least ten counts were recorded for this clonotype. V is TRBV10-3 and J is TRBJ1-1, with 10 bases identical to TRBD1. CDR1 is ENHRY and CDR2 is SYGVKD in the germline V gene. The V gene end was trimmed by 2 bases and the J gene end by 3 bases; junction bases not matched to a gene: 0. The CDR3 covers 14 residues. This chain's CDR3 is CAISEGQGDTEAFF. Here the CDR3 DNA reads TGTGCCATCAGTGAGGGACAGGGGGACACTGAAGCTTTCTTT.